What follows are 21 T cell receptor beta chains derived from one specimen sequenced in a study of long-term antiretroviral therapy in people with HIV. The immunoSEQ assay was v3.0, run at survey level. Generated by immunoSEQ multiplex PCR, the TCRdb table keeps only in-frame clones and is missing some. The repertoire has about 17,000 clones, approximately 78% of them found once; the top ten carry 9% to 10%. The specimen comprised unsorted PBMCs, sampled 0.3 years after starting antiretroviral therapy. Receptors originate from a man aged 18 to 30 with HIV.

The chain has TRBV28 and TRBJ1-2, with TRBD1 matching over 7 bases. Germline V lookup: CDR1 MDHEN, CDR2 SYDVKM. V lost 7 bases to trimming and J lost 6 bases; unmatched junction nucleotides: 11. The CDR3 totals 14 residues. The CDR3 coding sequence is TGTGCCAGCACCCTAGCGGACAGGATCCATGGCTACACCTTC. This sequence encodes CASTLADRIHGYTF.

The rearrangement links TRBV28 to TRBJ2-4, with D perhaps matching TRBD1 (6 bases). The V gene lost 5 bases and the J gene lost 3 bases, with 8 bases spanning the gap. Germline loops: CDR1 MDHEN, CDR2 SYDVKM. The CDR3 covers 13 residues. CDR3 sequence reads: CASSDRFKNIQYF. The CDR3 DNA follows: TGTGCCAGCAGTGACAGGTTCAAAAACATTCAGTACTTC.

The gene calls are TRBV27 and TRBJ1-6; D gene ambiguous. CDR1 is MNHEY and CDR2 is SMNVEV in the germline V gene (reference sequence). Deletions cut 3 bases from V and 9 bases from J, with 12 bases between. The CDR3 contains 14 residues. The CDR3 DNA follows: TGTGCCAGCAGTTTGGAGGGAGGTTTTTCACCCCTCCACTTT. It specifies CASSLEGGFSPLHF.

This clone was detected only a few times. The rearrangement joins TRBV10-1 to TRBJ1-3; weak D call: TRBD1 (5 bases). The V gene lost 3 bases and the J gene lost 3 bases, with 12 bases spanning the gap. The CDR3 totals 15 residues. CDR1 and CDR2 (germline): WNHNN, SYGVQD (reference sequence). Here the CDR3 reads CASSDSGRLGNTIYF. The CDR3, as DNA: TGCGCCAGCAGTGACTCGGGACGGCTTGGAAACACCATATATTTT.

The CDR3 DNA reads TGTGCCAGCAGCTTGGATCCCCTTAGCACAGATACGCAGTATTTT. It codes for CASSLDPLSTDTQYF. The chain recombines TRBV5-4 with TRBJ2-3; D is uncertain. V was clipped by 0 bases and J by 0 bases, with 8 bases between them. This CDR3 has 15 residues. The germline CDR1 and CDR2 sequences are SGHNT and YYREEE (reference sequence).

In its sample, this clone was seen a few times. This chain uses TRBV9 with TRBJ1-2; maybe TRBD1 (6 bases). The ends were cut back, 0 bases at V and 6 bases at J, with 12 bases in the middle. Germline CDR1 is SGDLS and CDR2 is YYNGEE. There are 14 residues in the CDR3. CDR3 loop: CASSVEGGVHGYTF. Written as DNA, the CDR3 is TGTGCCAGCAGCGTAGAGGGGGGTGTCCATGGCTACACCTTC.

This chain uses TRBV5-5 with TRBJ2-7; 7 bases match TRBD2. Germline CDR1 and CDR2: SGHKS and YYEKEE (reference sequence). After removal of 6 bases from V and 2 bases from J, the junction contained 11 bases not matched to a gene. The CDR3 spans 15 residues. CDR3 sequence (DNA): TGTGCCAGCACCCGGAGCGGGGAGCTCCCCTACGAGCAGTACTTC. Protein sequence: CASTRSGELPYEQYF.

This chain joins TRBV28 and TRBJ2-1; D gene unclear. This CDR3 has 13 residues. V shed 2 bases and J shed 6 bases, with 8 bases lying between them. Germline V gene data show CDR1 as MDHEN and CDR2 as SYDVKM. The CDR3 nucleotides read TGTGCCAGCAGTTTAGGCAGCTTCAATGAGCAGTTCTTC. Its protein product is CASSLGSFNEQFF.

J is TRBJ2-3 and V is TRBV9; unclear D gene. Trimming stripped 0 bases from V and 6 bases from J, with 5 bases between. This CDR3 has 12 residues. Germline values: CDR1 SGDLS, CDR2 YYNGEE. CDR3 bases: TGTGCCAGCAGCGTAGGTTTGGATACGCAGTATTTT. Its protein product is CASSVGLDTQYF.

The gene calls are TRBV6-1 and TRBJ1-2; the D gene is possibly TRBD1 (6 bases). The CDR3 spans 15 residues. Germline-derived CDR1 and CDR2 are MNHNS and SASEGT. The V end lost 6 bases, the J end lost 8 bases, and 22 bases lay between the germline ends. Written as DNA, the CDR3 is TGTGCCAGCAGGAAGGGGGGGAGGGCGGACCTGGGCTACACCTTC. This translates into CASRKGGRADLGYTF.

This chain connects TRBV10-3 to TRBJ1-6; 9 nucleotides agree with TRBD1. V lost 9 bases to trimming and J lost 7 bases; unmatched junction nucleotides: 7. CDR3 length: 14 amino acids. Germline values: CDR1 ENHRY, CDR2 SYGVKD. The CDR3 is CAMSTGGENSPLHF. The CDR3 DNA sequence: TGTGCCATGTCTACAGGGGGCGAAAATTCACCCCTCCACTTT.

The rearrangement joins TRBV5-1 to TRBJ2-5; a weak D match, TRBD1 (6 bases). Looked up from germline, CDR1 is SGHRS and CDR2 is YFSETQ. Trimming removed 2 bases at V and 5 bases at J, with 13 bases between. The CDR3 runs 14 residues. DNA for the CDR3: TGCGCCAGCAGCTTCGCAGGGGATCGGGAGACCCAGTACTTC. Translating gives CASSFAGDRETQYF.

The chain carries TRBV7-9 and TRBJ1-4; D might be TRBD1 (5 bases). The CDR3 contains 12 residues. Germline CDR1 reads SEHNR; CDR2 reads FQNEAQ (reference sequence). Trimming stripped 10 bases from V and 4 bases from J, with 10 bases between. The CDR3 coding sequence is TGTGCCATACGGGGGGGTAATGAAAAACTGTTTTTT. Protein product: CAIRGGNEKLFF.

The chain employs TRBV19 and TRBJ1-2; D remains ambiguous. The CDR3 covers 14 residues. Trimming took off 1 base at V and 3 bases at J, with 9 bases between the two ends. In germline, CDR1 is LNHDA, CDR2 SQIVND (reference sequence). CDR3 region: CASSIGSADYGYTF. For the CDR3, the DNA is TGTGCCAGTAGTATAGGATCGGCAGACTATGGCTACACCTTC.

The rearrangement links TRBV11-2 to TRBJ1-5; TRBD1 matches at 7 bases. J lost 4 bases, V lost 1 base, and 4 bases had no gene match. The CDR3 totals 15 residues. The germline V gene has CDR1 SGHAT and CDR2 FQNNGV. CDR3 DNA sequence: TGTGCCAGCAGCTTAGTAGGGGGCAGGAATCAGCCCCAGCATTTT. Protein product: CASSLVGGRNQPQHF.

The chain couples TRBV7-9 to TRBJ1-1; D remains unclear. The ends were cut back, 0 bases at V and 8 bases at J, with 7 bases in the middle. The CDR3 runs to 12 residues. Germline values: CDR1 SEHNR, CDR2 FQNEAQ (reference sequence). CDR3 DNA sequence: TGTGCCAGCAGCTTAGCGCTCTTAGAAGCTTTCTTT. Translation: CASSLALLEAFF.

The rearrangement joins TRBV2 to TRBJ2-3; a weak D match, TRBD2 (5 bases). The CDR3 length is 14 residues. Trimming cost V 4 bases and J 2 bases, with 10 bases left between them. Germline V gene data show CDR1 as SNHLY and CDR2 as FYNNEI. The DNA of the CDR3 is TGTGCCAGCAGTGGCTCGGGGATCACAGATACGCAGTATTTT. This sequence encodes CASSGSGITDTQYF.

The chain is built from TRBV7-8 and TRBJ2-3; D call uncertain. Germline V gene sequence: CDR1 SGHVS, CDR2 FQNEAQ. V was pared by 2 bases and J by 2 bases, with 17 bases between. The CDR3 loop spans 17 amino acids. CDR3 loop: CASSLQSIRRTTDTQYF. The DNA of the CDR3 is TGTGCCAGCAGCTTACAATCTATTCGTAGAACCACAGATACGCAGTATTTT.

This clone is deemed medium-sized. This sequence joins TRBV27 and TRBJ1-4; unclear D gene. The ends were cut back, 5 bases at V and 2 bases at J, with 9 bases in the middle. In germline, CDR1 is MNHEY, CDR2 SMNVEV (reference sequence). This CDR3 is 14 amino acids long. The CDR3 DNA is TGTGCCAGCAGTCCCGACGTGACTAATGAAAAACTGTTTTTT. Translated: CASSPDVTNEKLFF.

The V gene is TRBV7-9, the J gene TRBJ2-1; no clear D gene. The germline CDR1 and CDR2 sequences are SEHNR and FQNEAQ (reference sequence). V was shortened by 1 base and J by 6 bases, with 13 bases between the two germline ends. The CDR3 totals 15 residues. The CDR3 reads CASSLGRVTPNEQFF. CDR3 in DNA: TGTGCCAGCAGCTTAGGTAGGGTAACCCCCAATGAGCAGTTCTTC.

The rearrangement links TRBV2 to TRBJ2-1; 10 bases are a match to TRBD2. The CDR3 consists of 15 residues. Germline CDR1 and CDR2: SNHLY and FYNNEI. V was pared by 9 bases and J by 0 bases, with 5 bases of the junction left unmatched. The CDR3 reads CASLAGGPSYNEQFF. CDR3 coding DNA: TGTGCCAGTTTAGCGGGGGGCCCCTCCTACAATGAGCAGTTCTTC.